This paragraph covers one TCR beta chain sequence. Its specificity is not known. Reverse transcription used about 0.5 to 1 ug RNA and random hexamers. immunoSEQ multiplex PCR amplified TCR beta CDR3 across 54 Vbeta, 13 Jbeta. TCRdb called the immunoSEQ multiplex PCR reads again in MiXCR, with one record for every CDR3 protein. Of 330,000 or so distinct CDR3 sequences detected, over 75% appear once; the ten largest clones hold around 0.18%. Isolation of CD8+ and CD4+ T cells was performed negatively, whereas enrichment of TEMRA cells was done by FACS. The data belong to a study of CD8 T cells in Susac syndrome. Notes on the study in general: The relatively small number of individuals in the TCR sequencing and HLA analysis was acknowledged by the study.

Per germline, CDR1 SQVTM and CDR2 ANQGSEA. The trim removed 1 base at V and 5 bases at J, leaving 14 bases unmatched. The CDR3 consists of 17 residues. The receptor was isolated from a human donor with multiple sclerosis. The J gene is TRBJ2-5, the V gene TRBV29-1; 9 nucleotides match TRBD1. The source material was CD8+ T cells from PBMCs. In DNA form, the CDR3 reads TGCAGCGTTGAAGCCCCCTTAGGGACAGGGTCTGTGGAGACCCAGTACTTC. This translates into CSVEAPLGTGSVETQYF. The whole variable domain, filled in from reference TRBV29-1 and TRBJ2-5, reads SAVISQKPSRDICQRGTSLTIQCQVDSQVTMMFWYRQQPGQSLTLIATANQGSEATYESGFVIDKFPISRPNLTFSTLTVSNMSPEDSSIYLCSVEAPLGTGSVETQYFGPGTRLLVL.